The following is a T cell receptor (beta chain) sequence with its context. What it recognizes is unknown. This sample was taken from a study of spatial heterogeneity in lung cancer. The length of the CDR3 is 15 residues. The germline CDR1 and CDR2 sequences are MNHEY and SVGEGT. V dropped 1 base and J dropped 1 base, with 8 bases sitting between them. One entry per CDR3 protein results from TCRdb running MiXCR on the 5' RACE reads. The sample holds 40,000 to 45,000 distinct CDR3 sequences, roughly 7% seen once. Study conclusions and caveats: Tumor TCRs that were ubiquitous and expanded showed up in blood more at resection than follow-up.

Time point here: sample taken at primary tumor resection. Whole RNA obtained from tumor, nontumor lung or frozen PBMC underwent sequencing without sorting. This sequence was found in a female donor with early-stage non-small cell lung cancer. This rearrangement joins TRBV6-2 or TRBV6-3 to TRBJ1-5; the D is unclear. The input for sequencing was PBMCs, taken at surgery. This CDR3 is CASSYWGNSNQPQHF. DNA of the CDR3: TGTGCCAGCAGTTACTGGGGAAACAGCAATCAGCCCCAGCATTTT.